These T cell receptor beta chains were read from a single sample in a study of sequential checkpoint blockade in melanoma. Measured with immunoSEQ multiplex PCR; TCRdb has only the in-frame clones, and not every one. The sample shows 25,000 to 35,000 clones, about 83% of them seen only once. The sequenced sample was CD8+ T cells sorted from blood (inferred from file names), obtained from a patient given nivolumab and ipilimumab in sequence. All receptors come from a human donor with melanoma. The CDR3 runs from the conserved cysteine through the conserved F or W. The D gene is left open where the match is weak. Only some rows state a clone size, as once, few, many or a class for expanded clones.

abundance: NA; d_gene: TRBD1; j_gene: TRBJ1-1; v_gene: TRBV13; CDR3nt: TGTGCCAGCAGCTTAGCCCCTTCCGACAGGGGAGCTTTCTTT; CDR3aa: CASSLAPSDRGAFF
abundance: NA; d_gene: TRBD2; j_gene: TRBJ2-2; v_gene: TRBV6-1; CDR3nt: TGTGCCAGCAGGGAGCTAGCGGGAGGCACCGGGGAGCTGTTTTTT; CDR3aa: CASRELAGGTGELFF
abundance: NA; d_gene: NA; j_gene: TRBJ2-2; v_gene: TRBV6-5; CDR3nt: TGTGCCAGCAGTTTGGAGGAACAGGGTTTCGCCGGGGAGCTGTTTTTT; CDR3aa: CASSLEEQGFAGELFF
abundance: NA; d_gene: TRBD1; j_gene: TRBJ2-5; v_gene: TRBV5-8; CDR3nt: TGTGCCAGCAGCCAAGGGACAGGGGGGTACCAAGAGACCCAGTACTTC; CDR3aa: CASSQGTGGYQETQYF
abundance: NA; d_gene: NA; j_gene: TRBJ2-3; v_gene: TRBV2; CDR3nt: TGTGCCAGCAGAAGGACGGGGGGCACAGATACGCAGTATTTT; CDR3aa: CASRRTGGTDTQYF
abundance: NA; d_gene: TRBD2; j_gene: TRBJ2-1; v_gene: TRBV4-2; CDR3nt: TGTGCCAGCAGCCATCCCAGTACGGGACTAGCCTACAATGAGCAGTTCTTC; CDR3aa: CASSHPSTGLAYNEQFF
abundance: NA; d_gene: TRBD2; j_gene: TRBJ2-7; v_gene: TRBV6-5; CDR3nt: TGTGCCAGCAGTTACTTTGGGGGGGAGGTCGACGAGCAGTACTTC; CDR3aa: CASSYFGGEVDEQYF
abundance: NA; d_gene: TRBD2; j_gene: TRBJ2-1; v_gene: TRBV28; CDR3nt: TGTGCCAGCAGTTTAACTAGCGGAAGCTCCTACAATGAGCAGTTCTTC; CDR3aa: CASSLTSGSSYNEQFF
abundance: once; d_gene: NA; j_gene: TRBJ2-7; v_gene: TRBV29-1; CDR3nt: TGCAGCGCCGGGGTAGCGGAGGCCTACGAGCAGTACTTC; CDR3aa: CSAGVAEAYEQYF
abundance: NA; d_gene: NA; j_gene: TRBJ2-7; v_gene: TRBV11-3; CDR3nt: TGTGCCAGCAGCTACAGGAGCTCCTACGAGCAGTACTTC; CDR3aa: CASSYRSSYEQYF
abundance: NA; d_gene: NA; j_gene: TRBJ1-2; v_gene: TRBV6-5; CDR3nt: TGTGCCAGCAGTTACGACACCTATGGCTACACCTTC; CDR3aa: CASSYDTYGYTF
abundance: NA; d_gene: TRBD1; j_gene: TRBJ2-2; v_gene: TRBV9; CDR3nt: TGTGCCAGCAGCTCACCTAGGACAGGGATGAACACCGGGGAGCTGTTTTTT; CDR3aa: CASSSPRTGMNTGELFF
abundance: few; d_gene: NA; j_gene: TRBJ1-3; v_gene: TRBV7-9; CDR3nt: TGTGCCAGCAGCTTAGCGCTAGCGCTAGTCTCTGGAAACACCATATATTTT; CDR3aa: CASSLALALVSGNTIYF
abundance: few; d_gene: NA; j_gene: TRBJ2-5; v_gene: TRBV27; CDR3nt: TGTGCCAGCAGTTTGGGTCTGGGGCAGCTCAGCCAAGAGACCCAGTACTTC; CDR3aa: CASSLGLGQLSQETQYF
abundance: NA; d_gene: NA; j_gene: TRBJ1-1; v_gene: TRBV4-3; CDR3nt: TGCGCCAGCAGCCAAAATGGAGGCTACCCTGAAGCTTTCTTT; CDR3aa: CASSQNGGYPEAFF
abundance: few; d_gene: NA; j_gene: TRBJ2-6; v_gene: TRBV4-3; CDR3nt: TGCGCCAGCAGCCAAGAGGTCGGCTCTGGGGCCAACGTCCTGACTTTC; CDR3aa: CASSQEVGSGANVLTF
abundance: NA; d_gene: NA; j_gene: TRBJ1-6; v_gene: TRBV7-8; CDR3nt: TGTGCCAGCAGCTCAAAGGACACCTATAATTCACCCCTCCACTTT; CDR3aa: CASSSKDTYNSPLHF
abundance: NA; d_gene: TRBD1; j_gene: TRBJ2-2; v_gene: TRBV7-3; CDR3nt: TGTGCCAGCAGCGTGGGACAGGGGGCTTCCGGGGAGCTGTTTTTT; CDR3aa: CASSVGQGASGELFF
abundance: NA; d_gene: TRBD2; j_gene: TRBJ2-1; v_gene: TRBV11-2; CDR3nt: TGTGCCAGCAGCGCGGGACTAGCGTACTACAATGAGCAGTTCTTC; CDR3aa: CASSAGLAYYNEQFF
abundance: NA; d_gene: NA; j_gene: TRBJ2-7; v_gene: TRBV5-6; CDR3nt: TGTGCCAGCAGCCCAGGGGTTACTTACGAGCAGTACTTC; CDR3aa: CASSPGVTYEQYF
abundance: NA; d_gene: TRBD2; j_gene: TRBJ2-1; v_gene: TRBV5-1; CDR3nt: TGCGCCAGCAGCTTGTTGCTAGCGGGAGAATTCGTGTTCTTC; CDR3aa: CASSLLLAGEFVFF
abundance: once; d_gene: TRBD2; j_gene: TRBJ2-1; v_gene: TRBV19; CDR3nt: TGTGCCAGTAGTTTACTAGCGGGAGAAAATGAGCAGTTCTTC; CDR3aa: CASSLLAGENEQFF
abundance: NA; d_gene: NA; j_gene: TRBJ2-3; v_gene: TRBV7-2; CDR3nt: TGTGCCAGCAGTCTAGTATTTGGCACAGATACGCAGTATTTT; CDR3aa: CASSLVFGTDTQYF
abundance: NA; d_gene: TRBD2; j_gene: TRBJ2-7; v_gene: TRBV4-1; CDR3nt: TGCGCCAGCAGCCCGACTAGCGGGGCCTACGAGCAGTACTTC; CDR3aa: CASSPTSGAYEQYF
abundance: NA; d_gene: TRBD1; j_gene: TRBJ1-2; v_gene: TRBV5-8; CDR3nt: TGTGCCAGCAGCTTAGGACAGGCAGATAACTATGGCTACACCTTC; CDR3aa: CASSLGQADNYGYTF
abundance: NA; d_gene: TRBD1; j_gene: TRBJ2-7; v_gene: TRBV6-5; CDR3nt: TGTGCCATCAGCTTCGACAGGGTCGAGCAGTACTTC; CDR3aa: CAISFDRVEQYF
abundance: NA; d_gene: NA; j_gene: TRBJ2-1; v_gene: TRBV2; CDR3nt: TGTGCCACAGCGGGCAGATACAATGAGCAGTTCTTC; CDR3aa: CATAGRYNEQFF
abundance: NA; d_gene: NA; j_gene: TRBJ2-7; v_gene: TRBV9; CDR3nt: TGTGCCAGCAGCCCCCCTAGCTACGAGCAGTACTTC; CDR3aa: CASSPPSYEQYF
abundance: NA; d_gene: NA; j_gene: TRBJ2-1; v_gene: TRBV6-5; CDR3nt: TGTGCCAGCAGTTACGGCGGAAACTCCTACAATGAGCAGTTCTTC; CDR3aa: CASSYGGNSYNEQFF
abundance: few; d_gene: TRBD2; j_gene: TRBJ2-3; v_gene: TRBV6-1; CDR3nt: TGTGCCAGCAGCCGTCTAGCGGGGGGTGAAGATACGCAGTATTTT; CDR3aa: CASSRLAGGEDTQYF
abundance: NA; d_gene: TRBD1; j_gene: TRBJ1-6; v_gene: TRBV28; CDR3nt: TGTGCCAGCATCTTGGACACGACAGGGAGTAATTCACCCCTCCACTTT; CDR3aa: CASILDTTGSNSPLHF
abundance: NA; d_gene: NA; j_gene: TRBJ2-5; v_gene: TRBV7-6; CDR3nt: TGTGCCAGCAGCTTACCCCCCTTAGAGACCCAGTACTTC; CDR3aa: CASSLPPLETQYF
abundance: NA; d_gene: NA; j_gene: TRBJ2-7; v_gene: TRBV4-3; CDR3nt: TGCGCCAGCAGCCAGACAACAGGAGAGGCTTACGAGCAGTACTTC; CDR3aa: CASSQTTGEAYEQYF
abundance: few; d_gene: TRBD1; j_gene: TRBJ1-2; v_gene: TRBV6-6; CDR3nt: TGTGCCAGCACGACAGGGAATGGCTACACCTTC; CDR3aa: CASTTGNGYTF
abundance: once; d_gene: NA; j_gene: TRBJ2-1; v_gene: TRBV4-3; CDR3nt: TGCGCCAGCAGCCTCTTCGGCAATGAGCAGTTCTTC; CDR3aa: CASSLFGNEQFF
abundance: NA; d_gene: TRBD2; j_gene: TRBJ2-7; v_gene: TRBV7-8; CDR3nt: TGTGCCAGCAGCTTATCAGCGGGGGCATCCTACGAGCAGTACTTC; CDR3aa: CASSLSAGASYEQYF
abundance: NA; d_gene: TRBD1; j_gene: TRBJ2-7; v_gene: TRBV28; CDR3nt: TGTGCCAGCAGTTCTAGGGGACAGAGCTACGAGCAGTACTTC; CDR3aa: CASSSRGQSYEQYF
abundance: NA; d_gene: NA; j_gene: TRBJ2-1; v_gene: TRBV12-5; CDR3nt: TGTGCTAGTGGTTTGTCCCCCGTGGGGGCGCAGTTCTTC; CDR3aa: CASGLSPVGAQFF
abundance: NA; d_gene: NA; j_gene: TRBJ1-3; v_gene: TRBV19; CDR3nt: TGTGCCAGTAGCCCCACAGGGAGTGGAAACACCATATATTTT; CDR3aa: CASSPTGSGNTIYF
abundance: NA; d_gene: NA; j_gene: TRBJ1-1; v_gene: TRBV19; CDR3nt: TGTGCCAGTAGCCCCCAGGGCGGCACTGAAGCTTTCTTT; CDR3aa: CASSPQGGTEAFF
abundance: NA; d_gene: NA; j_gene: TRBJ1-5; v_gene: TRBV16; CDR3nt: TGTGCCAGCAGTCTCTCTCCAAGCCCTCCAGGAGGTGACCAGCCCCAGCATTTT; CDR3aa: CASSLSPSPPGGDQPQHF
abundance: once; d_gene: TRBD1; j_gene: TRBJ1-2; v_gene: TRBV7-8; CDR3nt: TGTGCCACCAGTCCGGGACAGGGTGTTGAGGGCTACACCTTC; CDR3aa: CATSPGQGVEGYTF
abundance: NA; d_gene: NA; j_gene: TRBJ1-1; v_gene: TRBV6-5; CDR3nt: TGTGCCAGCAGTTACCTTTTTGGTTCGGCTGAAGCTTTCTTT; CDR3aa: CASSYLFGSAEAFF
abundance: NA; d_gene: NA; j_gene: TRBJ1-1; v_gene: TRBV7-9; CDR3nt: TGTGCCAGCAGCTCTCCCGCGGCCGAAGCTTTCTTT; CDR3aa: CASSSPAAEAFF
abundance: NA; d_gene: TRBD1; j_gene: TRBJ2-4; v_gene: TRBV7-6; CDR3nt: TGTGCCAGCAGCGCCTACGACAGGGGGGGGGCCAAAAACATTCAGTACTTC; CDR3aa: CASSAYDRGGAKNIQYF
abundance: NA; d_gene: TRBD2; j_gene: TRBJ2-2; v_gene: TRBV4-1; CDR3nt: TGCGCCACTGGGGAGGGACCGAACACCGGGGAGCTGTTTTTT; CDR3aa: CATGEGPNTGELFF
abundance: NA; d_gene: NA; j_gene: TRBJ1-1; v_gene: TRBV19; CDR3nt: TGTGCCAGTAGTGAGGGGCGGGGGACTGAAGCTTTCTTT; CDR3aa: CASSEGRGTEAFF
abundance: NA; d_gene: TRBD2; j_gene: TRBJ2-1; v_gene: TRBV11-2; CDR3nt: TGTGCCAGCAGCTTAAAGACTAGCGGGGGGGTCAATGAGCAGTTCTTC; CDR3aa: CASSLKTSGGVNEQFF
abundance: NA; d_gene: NA; j_gene: TRBJ2-5; v_gene: TRBV7-2; CDR3nt: TGTGCCAGCAGCTCCGGGTCCCTTAGGGAGACCCAGTACTTC; CDR3aa: CASSSGSLRETQYF
abundance: NA; d_gene: TRBD2; j_gene: TRBJ2-3; v_gene: TRBV7-8; CDR3nt: TGTGCCAGCAGCTTAGTGTTTGGCGGGGGGATGGGCACAGATACGCAGTATTTT; CDR3aa: CASSLVFGGGMGTDTQYF